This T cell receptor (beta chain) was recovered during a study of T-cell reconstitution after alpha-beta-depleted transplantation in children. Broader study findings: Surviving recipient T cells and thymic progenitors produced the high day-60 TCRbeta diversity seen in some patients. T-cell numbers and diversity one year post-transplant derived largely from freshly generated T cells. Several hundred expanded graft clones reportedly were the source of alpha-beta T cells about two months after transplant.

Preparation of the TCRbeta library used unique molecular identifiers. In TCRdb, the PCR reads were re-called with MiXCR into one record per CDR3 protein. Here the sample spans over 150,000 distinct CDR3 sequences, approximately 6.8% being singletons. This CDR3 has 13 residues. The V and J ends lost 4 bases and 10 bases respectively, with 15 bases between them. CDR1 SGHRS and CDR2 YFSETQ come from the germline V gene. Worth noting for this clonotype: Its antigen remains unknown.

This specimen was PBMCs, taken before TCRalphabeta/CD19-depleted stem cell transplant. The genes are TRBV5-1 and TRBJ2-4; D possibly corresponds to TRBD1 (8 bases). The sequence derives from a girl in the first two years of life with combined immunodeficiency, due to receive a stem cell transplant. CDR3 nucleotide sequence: TGCGCCAGCAGCAAAGACAGGGGAGGGATTCAGTACTTC. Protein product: CASSKDRGGIQYF.